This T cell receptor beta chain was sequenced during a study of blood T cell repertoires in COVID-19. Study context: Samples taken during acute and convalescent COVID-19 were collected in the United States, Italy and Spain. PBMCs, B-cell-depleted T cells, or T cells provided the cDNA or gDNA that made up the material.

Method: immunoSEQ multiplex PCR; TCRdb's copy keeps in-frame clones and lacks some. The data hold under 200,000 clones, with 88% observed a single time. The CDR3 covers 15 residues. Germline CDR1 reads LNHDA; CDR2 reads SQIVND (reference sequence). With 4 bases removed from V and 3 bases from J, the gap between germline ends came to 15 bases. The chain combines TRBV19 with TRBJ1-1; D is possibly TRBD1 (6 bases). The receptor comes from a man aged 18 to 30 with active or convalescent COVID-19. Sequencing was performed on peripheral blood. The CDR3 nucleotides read TGTGCCAGTAGTAGCTACAGGGTGGAGGACACTGAAGCTTTCTTT. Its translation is CASSSYRVEDTEAFF.